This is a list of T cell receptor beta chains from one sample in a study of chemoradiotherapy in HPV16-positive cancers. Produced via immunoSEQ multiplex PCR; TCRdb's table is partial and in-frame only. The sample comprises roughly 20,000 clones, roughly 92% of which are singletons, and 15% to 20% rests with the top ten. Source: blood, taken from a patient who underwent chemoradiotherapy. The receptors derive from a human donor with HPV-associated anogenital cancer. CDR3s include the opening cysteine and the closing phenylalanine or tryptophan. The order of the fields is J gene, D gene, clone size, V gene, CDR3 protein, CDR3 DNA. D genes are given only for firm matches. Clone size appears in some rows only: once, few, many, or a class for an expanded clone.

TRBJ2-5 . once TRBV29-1 CSVPQGVQETQYF TGCAGCGTACCACAGGGAGTCCAAGAGACCCAGTACTTC
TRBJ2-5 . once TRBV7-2 CASSFQKVQETQYF TGTGCCAGCAGCTTTCAAAAGGTCCAAGAGACCCAGTACTTC
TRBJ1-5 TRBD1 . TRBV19 CASRKTGGHQPQHF TGTGCCAGTAGGAAGACAGGGGGCCATCAGCCCCAGCATTTT
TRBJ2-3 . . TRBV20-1 CSARVTHTQYF TGCAGTGCTAGAGTTACTCATACGCAGTATTTT
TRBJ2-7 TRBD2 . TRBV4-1 CASSQEGRGGTYEQYF TGCGCCAGCAGCCAAGAGGGGCGGGGGGGCACCTACGAGCAGTACTTC
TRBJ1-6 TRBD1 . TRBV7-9 CASSSDNLRQGGSPLHF TGTGCCAGCAGCTCCGACAACCTCAGACAGGGGGGTTCACCCCTCCACTTT
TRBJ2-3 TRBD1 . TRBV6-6 CASSRTGGTDTQYF TGTGCCAGCAGCAGGACAGGGGGCACAGATACGCAGTATTTT
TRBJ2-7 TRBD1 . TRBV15 CATSRNPQGDEQYF TGTGCCACCAGCAGGAACCCCCAGGGGGACGAGCAGTACTTC
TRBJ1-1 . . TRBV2 CASSLRGTEAFF TGTGCCAGCAGTCTCAGGGGCACTGAAGCTTTCTTT
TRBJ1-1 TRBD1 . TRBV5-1 CASSLTFTGDGEAFF TGCGCCAGCAGCTTGACATTTACAGGGGATGGTGAAGCTTTCTTT
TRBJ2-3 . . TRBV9 CASSSGDSTDTQYF TGTGCCAGCAGCTCCGGGGACAGCACAGATACGCAGTATTTT
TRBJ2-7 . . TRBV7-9 CASSTQLEGSYEQYF TGTGCCAGCAGCACCCAACTGGAGGGCTCCTACGAGCAGTACTTC
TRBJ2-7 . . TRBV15 CATSSDLGSSYEQYF TGTGCCACCAGCTCGGACCTCGGGAGCTCCTACGAGCAGTACTTC
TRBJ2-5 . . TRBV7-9 CASSSGAGKETQYF TGTGCCAGCAGCTCGGGGGCGGGGAAAGAGACCCAGTACTTC
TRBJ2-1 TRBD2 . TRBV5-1 CASSLGGSSYNEQFF TGCGCCAGCAGCTTGGGCGGGAGCTCCTACAATGAGCAGTTCTTC
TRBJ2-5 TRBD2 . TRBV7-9 CASSLALAGGLQETQYF TGTGCCAGCAGCTTAGCGCTGGCGGGGGGCCTCCAGGAGACCCAGTACTTC
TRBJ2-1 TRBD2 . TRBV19 CASSVTSGRGGEQFF TGTGCCAGTAGTGTGACTAGCGGGAGGGGAGGTGAGCAGTTCTTC
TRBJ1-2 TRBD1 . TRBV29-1 CSVRTGGNYGYTF TGCAGCGTTCGGACAGGAGGAAACTATGGCTACACCTTC
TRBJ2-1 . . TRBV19 CASSKGGGGGNEQFF TGTGCCAGTAGTAAAGGTGGGGGAGGCGGTAATGAGCAGTTCTTC
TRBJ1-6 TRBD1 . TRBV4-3 CASSQGGQVKGSYNSPLHF TGCGCCAGCAGCCAAGGGGGACAGGTTAAGGGCTCCTATAATTCACCCCTCCACTTT
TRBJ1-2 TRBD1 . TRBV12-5 CASGLDRELNGYTF TGTGCTAGTGGTTTAGACAGGGAATTGAATGGCTACACCTTC
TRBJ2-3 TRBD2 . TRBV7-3 CASSPSLAGGRTQYF TGTGCCAGCAGCCCATCACTAGCGGGGGGCCGGACGCAGTATTTT